This T cell receptor beta chain was retrieved from a study of T cell repertoires in cytomegalovirus infection (dated by TCRdb to between 2019 and 2020). In the study overall: Because public TCR beta signatures pointed to carriage of CMV infection together with the matching HLA type, the HLA type of each donor mattered for the analysis. Results the study describes overall, beyond this receptor: In both this cohort and an independent approximately 400-donor cohort, the cumulative frequency of public TCR beta family members distinguished carriers of CMV infection plus the relevant HLA type. The ex vivo response was dominated by HLA-C-restricted CMV-specific TCR beta clonotypes, which also provided the single most frequent clonotype in two of eight donors.

This clonotype was seen more than once but under ten times. Its binding antigen is unknown. No base quality information exists; no much larger clone differs at one position. From its cysteine to its phenylalanine, the CDR3 spans 14 amino acids. Only the CDR3 portion is preserved as DNA: 42 bases, with reading frame beginning at the first base. Deletion took 4 bases off V and 2 bases off J, with a span of 10 bases between the germline ends. The reads were generated on an Illumina HiSeq 1500. TCRdb reprocessing: public reads trimmed at Q25 with fastp, clones called with MiXCR, in-frame beta chains kept. Identical CDR3 protein sequences are pooled into one entry, listed with their most common genes and DNA. For this sample the table gives around 260,000 distinct CDR3 sequences, of which about 26% were detected only once. Approximately 15% of the sample rests with the top ten.

The receptor's source is a human donor in good health (CMV status not recorded). Some clones in this sample may be carry-over from other donors' samples. The chain is encoded by TRBV12-3 or TRBV12-4 joined to TRBJ2-3, with the D gene call left open. The sequencing sample was made of PBMCs. The CDR3 sequence is CASSWERPTDTQYF. The DNA reads as follows: TGTGCCAGCAGTTGGGAACGACCCACAGATACGCAGTATTTT.